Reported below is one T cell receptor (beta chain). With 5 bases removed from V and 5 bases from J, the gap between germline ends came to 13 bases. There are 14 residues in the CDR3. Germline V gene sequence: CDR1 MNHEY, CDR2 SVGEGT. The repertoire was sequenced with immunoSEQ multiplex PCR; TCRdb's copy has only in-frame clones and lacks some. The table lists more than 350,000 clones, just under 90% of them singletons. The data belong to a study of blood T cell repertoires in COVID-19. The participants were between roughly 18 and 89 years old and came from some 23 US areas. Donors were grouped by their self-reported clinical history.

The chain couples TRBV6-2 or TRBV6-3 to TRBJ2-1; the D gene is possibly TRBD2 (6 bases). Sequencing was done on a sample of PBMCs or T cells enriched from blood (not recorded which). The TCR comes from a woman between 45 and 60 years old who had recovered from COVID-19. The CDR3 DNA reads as TGTGCCAGCAGTGATCCGGGACTTAACAATGAGCAGTTCTTC. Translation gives CASSDPGLNNEQFF.